This TCR beta chain was identified in a study of early T cells in non-severe SARS-CoV-2 infection. About the study: The sequenced material was bulk RNA from unsorted whole blood, and its chains were unpaired. Findings of the study overall: Matching results from VDJdb favored anti-spike CD8 responses, leaving private and CD4 specificities undetected.

As concerns this clonotype: The antigen is unknown.

The TCR library protocol was used to attach unique molecular identifiers. These identifiers were attached to individual cDNA molecules. TCRdb reprocessed the 5' RACE reads via MiXCR and lists one record per CDR3 protein. The sample consists of 80,000 or so distinct CDR3 sequences, around 6% of them appearing once. V was clipped by 2 bases and J by 3 bases; unmatched bases: 4. This CDR3 region has 15 residues. Looked up from germline, CDR1 is MNHEY and CDR2 is SVGAGI. Sequences were obtained from whole blood. The sequence came from an adult who was a healthcare worker with PCR-confirmed SARS-CoV-2 infection or an uninfected control (not recorded which). The chain links TRBV6-5 to TRBJ1-5, with TRBD1 matching over 7 bases. CDR3 protein: CASSYGQDLNQPQHF. CDR3 nucleotides: TGTGCCAGCAGTTACGGACAGGACCTCAATCAGCCCCAGCATTTT.